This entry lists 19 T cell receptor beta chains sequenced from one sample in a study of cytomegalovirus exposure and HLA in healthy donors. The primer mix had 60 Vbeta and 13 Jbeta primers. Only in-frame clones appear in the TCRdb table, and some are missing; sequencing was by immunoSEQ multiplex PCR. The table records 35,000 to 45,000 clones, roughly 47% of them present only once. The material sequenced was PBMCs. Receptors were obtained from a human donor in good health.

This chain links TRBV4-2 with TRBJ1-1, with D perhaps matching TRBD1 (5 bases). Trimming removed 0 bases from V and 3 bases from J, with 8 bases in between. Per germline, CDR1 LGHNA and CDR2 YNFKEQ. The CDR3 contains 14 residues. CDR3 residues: CASSQDGRDTEAFF. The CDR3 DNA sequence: TGTGCCAGCAGCCAAGATGGCAGGGACACTGAAGCTTTCTTT.

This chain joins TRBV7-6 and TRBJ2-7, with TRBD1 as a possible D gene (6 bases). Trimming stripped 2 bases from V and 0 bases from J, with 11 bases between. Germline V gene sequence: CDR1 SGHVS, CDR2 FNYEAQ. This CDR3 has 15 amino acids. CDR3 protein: CASSLQGSSSYEQYF. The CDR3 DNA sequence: TGTGCCAGCAGCTTACAGGGGTCTAGCTCCTACGAGCAGTACTTC. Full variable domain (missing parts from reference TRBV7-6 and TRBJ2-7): GAGVSQSPRYKVTKRGQDVALRCDPISGHVSLYWYRQALGQGPEFLTYFNYEAQQDKSGLPNDRFSAERPEGSISTLTIQRTEQRDSAMYRCASSLQGSSSYEQYFGPGTRLTVT.

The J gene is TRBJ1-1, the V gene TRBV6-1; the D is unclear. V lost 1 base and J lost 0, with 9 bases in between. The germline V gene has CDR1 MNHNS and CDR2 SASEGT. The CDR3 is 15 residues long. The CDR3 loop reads CASSEGPGMNTEAFF. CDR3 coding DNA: TGTGCCAGCAGTGAAGGGCCGGGGATGAACACTGAAGCTTTCTTT.

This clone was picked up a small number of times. This chain's CDR3 is CASSLLQGGHRELFF. Here the CDR3 DNA reads TGTGCCAGCAGTTTATTACAGGGTGGGCACCGGGAGCTGTTTTTT. The chain joins TRBV27 to TRBJ2-2, with D perhaps matching TRBD1 (6 bases). Looked up from germline, CDR1 is MNHEY and CDR2 is SMNVEV (reference sequence). Trimming removed 1 base from V and 9 bases from J, with 15 bases in between. This CDR3 is 15 amino acids long.

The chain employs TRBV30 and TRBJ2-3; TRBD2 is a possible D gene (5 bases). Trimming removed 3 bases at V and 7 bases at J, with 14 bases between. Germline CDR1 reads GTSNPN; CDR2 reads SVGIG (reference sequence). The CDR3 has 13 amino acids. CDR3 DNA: TGTGCCTGGAGGATTCCTCTAGCCAATACGCAGTATTTT. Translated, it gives CAWRIPLANTQYF.

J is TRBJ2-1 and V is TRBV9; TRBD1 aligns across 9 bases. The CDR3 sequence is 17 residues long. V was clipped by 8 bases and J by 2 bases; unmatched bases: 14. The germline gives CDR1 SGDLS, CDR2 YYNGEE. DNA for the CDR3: TGTGCCAGGAAGCCGGGACAGGGCTTCATTCCCTACAATGAGCAGTTCTTC. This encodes CARKPGQGFIPYNEQFF.

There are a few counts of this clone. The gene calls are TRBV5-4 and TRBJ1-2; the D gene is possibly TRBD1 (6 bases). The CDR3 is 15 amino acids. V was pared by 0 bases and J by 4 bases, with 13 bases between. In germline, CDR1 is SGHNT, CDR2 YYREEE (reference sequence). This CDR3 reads CASSLGAGVAYGYTF. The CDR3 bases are TGTGCCAGCAGCTTGGGGGCAGGGGTGGCCTATGGCTACACCTTC.

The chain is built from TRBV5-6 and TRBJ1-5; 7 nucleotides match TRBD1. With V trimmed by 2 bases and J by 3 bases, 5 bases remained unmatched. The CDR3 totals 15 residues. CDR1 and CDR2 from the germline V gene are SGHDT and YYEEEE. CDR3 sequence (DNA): TGTGCCAGCAGCTTCGGGCAGGGGGTCAATCAGCCCCAGCATTTT. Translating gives CASSFGQGVNQPQHF.

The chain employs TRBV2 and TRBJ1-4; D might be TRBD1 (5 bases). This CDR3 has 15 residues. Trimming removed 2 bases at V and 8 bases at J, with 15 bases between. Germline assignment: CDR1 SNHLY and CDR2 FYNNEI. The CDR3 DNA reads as TGTGCCAGCAGTGAACAGGGAGGGAGTCGGGAAAAACTGTTTTTT. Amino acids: CASSEQGGSREKLFF.

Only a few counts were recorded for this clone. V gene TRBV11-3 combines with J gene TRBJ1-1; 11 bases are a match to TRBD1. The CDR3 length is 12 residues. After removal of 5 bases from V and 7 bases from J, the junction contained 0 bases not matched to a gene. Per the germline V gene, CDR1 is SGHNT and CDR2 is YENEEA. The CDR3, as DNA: TGTGCCAGCAGCGGGACAGGGGGTGAAGCTTTCTTT. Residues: CASSGTGGEAFF.

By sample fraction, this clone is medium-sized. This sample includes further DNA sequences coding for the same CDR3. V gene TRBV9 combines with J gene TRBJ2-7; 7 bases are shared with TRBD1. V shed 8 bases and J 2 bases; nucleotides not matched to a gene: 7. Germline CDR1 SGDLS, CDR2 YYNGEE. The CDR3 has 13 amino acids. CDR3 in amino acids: CASSGQGAYEQYF. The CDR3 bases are TGTGCCAGTTCGGGGCAGGGGGCCTACGAGCAGTACTTC.

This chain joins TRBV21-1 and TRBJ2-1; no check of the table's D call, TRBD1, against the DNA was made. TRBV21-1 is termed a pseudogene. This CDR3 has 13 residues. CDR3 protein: CASSRTEVNEQFF. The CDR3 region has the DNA TGTGCCAGCAGCAGAACAGAAGTCAATGAGCAGTTCTTC.

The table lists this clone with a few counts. CDR3 sequence: CASRQGGLAGNTDTQYF. The CDR3 DNA sequence: TGCGCCAGCAGGCAGGGAGGACTAGCGGGGAACACAGATACGCAGTATTTT. The genes are TRBV4-1 and TRBJ2-3, with 12 bases matching TRBD2. Unmatched junction bases numbered 9, after V lost 6 bases and J lost 2 bases. The germline V gene encodes CDR1 MGHRA and CDR2 YSYEKL. The CDR3 sequence is 17 residues long.

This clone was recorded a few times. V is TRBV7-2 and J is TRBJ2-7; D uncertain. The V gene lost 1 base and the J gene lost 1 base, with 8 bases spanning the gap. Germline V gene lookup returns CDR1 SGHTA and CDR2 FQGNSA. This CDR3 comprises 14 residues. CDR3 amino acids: CASSLGLRSYEQYF. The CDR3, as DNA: TGTGCCAGCAGCTTAGGTCTGAGATCCTACGAGCAGTACTTC.

CDR3 loop: CAWRTPPRDTQYF. In nucleotides, the CDR3 is TGTGCCTGGAGAACGCCTCCCCGGGATACGCAGTATTTT. The rearrangement links TRBV30 to TRBJ2-3; D is unclear. Deletions cut 3 bases from V and 6 bases from J, with 13 bases between. CDR1 and CDR2 from the germline V gene are GTSNPN and SVGIG (reference sequence). The CDR3 extends over 13 amino acids.

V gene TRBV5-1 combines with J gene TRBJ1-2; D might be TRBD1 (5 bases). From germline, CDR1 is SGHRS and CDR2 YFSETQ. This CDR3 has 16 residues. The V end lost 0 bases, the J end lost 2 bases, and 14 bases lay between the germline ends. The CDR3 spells CASSLGHRDLNYGYTF. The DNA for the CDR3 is TGCGCCAGCAGCTTGGGACATCGGGACTTGAACTATGGCTACACCTTC.

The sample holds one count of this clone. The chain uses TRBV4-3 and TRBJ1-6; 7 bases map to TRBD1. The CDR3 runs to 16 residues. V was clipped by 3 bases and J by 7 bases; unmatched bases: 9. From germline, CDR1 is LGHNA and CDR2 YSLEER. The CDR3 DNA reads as TGCGCCAGCAGCCAGGATGCGACAGGGACGAATTCACCCCTCCACTTT. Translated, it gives CASSQDATGTNSPLHF.

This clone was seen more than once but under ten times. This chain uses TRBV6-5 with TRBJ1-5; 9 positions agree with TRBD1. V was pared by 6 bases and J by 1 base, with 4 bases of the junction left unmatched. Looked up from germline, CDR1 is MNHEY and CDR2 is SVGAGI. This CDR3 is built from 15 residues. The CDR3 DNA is TGTGCCAGCAGCCGGGGACAGGGAAGCAATCAGCCCCAGCATTTT. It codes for CASSRGQGSNQPQHF.

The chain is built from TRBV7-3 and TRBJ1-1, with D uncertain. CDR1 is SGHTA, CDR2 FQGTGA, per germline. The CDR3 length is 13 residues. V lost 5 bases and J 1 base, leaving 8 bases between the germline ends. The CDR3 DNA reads TGTGCCAGCAGCCAGAATTCGAACACTGAAGCTTTCTTT. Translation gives CASSQNSNTEAFF.